This record concerns one TCR beta chain sequence. Assay used: immunoSEQ multiplex PCR; TCRdb lists only in-frame clones, some missing. The sample holds roughly 120,000 clones, 80% to 90% seen once. The data were obtained in a study of control samples from healthy donors and cancer patients. Sequencing used PBMCs. The sequence derives from a woman aged 45-65 years with colorectal cancer.

CDR3 DNA sequence: TGTGCCAGCAGGCCGGGGGGGTACGAGCAGTACTTC. Encoded protein: CASRPGGYEQYF. This chain connects TRBV11-2 to TRBJ2-7, with TRBD2 identical over 8 bases. V trimming: 6 bases; J trimming: 4 bases; junction bases outside the gene matches: 2. Germline V CDR1 and CDR2: SGHAT, FQNNGV. The CDR3 has 12 amino acids.